Below, 7 T cell receptor beta chains from the same sample are listed, as sequenced in a study of shared clonotypes between healthy human individuals. TCRdb keeps only in-frame clones here, not all; method: immunoSEQ multiplex PCR. The data contain about 380,000 clones, 96% of them singletons. Sequencing was performed on memory CD8+ T cells sorted from blood. The subset denotes: CD45RO+ cells pooled with CCR7-negative TemRA cells. The receptors originated from a man aged 25-40 years in good health.

This clone was observed a single time. The sample contains more than one DNA sequence encoding this CDR3. The chain is built from TRBV4-2 and TRBJ1-5; the match to TRBD1 covers 8 bases. The CDR3 is made up of 14 amino acids. CDR1 LGHNA and CDR2 YNFKEQ come from the germline V gene. J was trimmed by 2 bases and V by 4 bases; bases with no gene match: 1. Here the CDR3 DNA reads TGTGCCAGCAGCCTGGACAGGGGCAATCAGCCCCAGCATTTT. Its translation: CASSLDRGNQPQHF.

The gene calls are TRBV2 and TRBJ2-4; D is undetermined. V dropped 6 bases and J dropped 0 bases, with 24 bases sitting between them. Germline V gene data show CDR1 as SNHLY and CDR2 as FYNNEI. The CDR3 has 19 residues. The CDR3 bases are TGTGCCAGCAGCTCCTCTCCTAGGGCGGTCACCCTAGCCAAAAACATTCAGTACTTC. This encodes CASSSSPRAVTLAKNIQYF. The full variable domain, with the rest looked up from reference TRBV2 and TRBJ2-4, is EPEVTQTPSHQVTQMGQEVILRCVPISNHLYFYWYRQILGQKVEFLVSFYNNEISEKSEIFDDQFSVERPDGSNFTLKIRSTKLEDSAMYFCASSSSPRAVTLAKNIQYFGAGTRLSVL.

The chain employs TRBV27 and TRBJ2-1, with 8 nucleotides matching TRBD2. From germline, CDR1 is MNHEY and CDR2 SMNVEV (reference sequence). The ends lost 1 base at V and 7 bases at J; junction bases unmatched: 9. The CDR3 runs 16 residues. CDR3 sequence: CASSLCPQRELNEQFF. The DNA of the CDR3 is TGTGCCAGCAGTTTATGTCCCCAGCGGGAGTTGAATGAGCAGTTCTTC.

The V and J genes are TRBV5-1 and TRBJ2-1, with 13 bases aligning to TRBD2. Germline V gene lookup returns CDR1 SGHRS and CDR2 YFSETQ. V shed 3 bases and J 8 bases; nucleotides not matched to a gene: 11. The CDR3 contains 17 residues. CDR3 protein: CASSSLTSGRIRDEQFF. The CDR3 DNA follows: TGCGCCAGCAGCTCCTTGACTAGCGGGAGGATTAGGGATGAGCAGTTCTTC.

The rearrangement uses TRBV2 and TRBJ1-1; D ambiguous. The CDR3 covers 12 residues. Germline V gene lookup returns CDR1 SNHLY and CDR2 FYNNEI. V lost 7 bases and J lost 0, with 6 bases in between. The CDR3 nucleotides read TGTGCCAGCATTATGGTGAACACTGAAGCTTTCTTT. Protein: CASIMVNTEAFF. The entire variable domain, with the rest obtained from reference TRBV2 and TRBJ1-1, is as follows: EPEVTQTPSHQVTQMGQEVILRCVPISNHLYFYWYRQILGQKVEFLVSFYNNEISEKSEIFDDQFSVERPDGSNFTLKIRSTKLEDSAMYFCASIMVNTEAFFGQGTRLTVV.

J is TRBJ2-5 and V is TRBV29-1; the D gene is possibly TRBD2 (6 bases). Germline CDR1 is SQVTM and CDR2 is ANQGSEA. The ends were cut back, 4 bases at V and 3 bases at J, with 9 bases in the middle. This CDR3 comprises 12 residues. This CDR3 reads CSVGLGKETQYF. The CDR3 region has the DNA TGCAGCGTTGGACTAGGAAAAGAGACCCAGTACTTC.

The genes are TRBV10-3 and TRBJ2-7, with 8 bases matching TRBD1. J was trimmed by 7 bases and V by 5 bases; bases with no gene match: 7. This CDR3 contains 13 residues. Germline CDR1 and CDR2: ENHRY and SYGVKD. The CDR3 nucleotides read TGTGCCATCAGTTTTACACAGGGGGTTGAGCAGTACTTC. Protein: CAISFTQGVEQYF.